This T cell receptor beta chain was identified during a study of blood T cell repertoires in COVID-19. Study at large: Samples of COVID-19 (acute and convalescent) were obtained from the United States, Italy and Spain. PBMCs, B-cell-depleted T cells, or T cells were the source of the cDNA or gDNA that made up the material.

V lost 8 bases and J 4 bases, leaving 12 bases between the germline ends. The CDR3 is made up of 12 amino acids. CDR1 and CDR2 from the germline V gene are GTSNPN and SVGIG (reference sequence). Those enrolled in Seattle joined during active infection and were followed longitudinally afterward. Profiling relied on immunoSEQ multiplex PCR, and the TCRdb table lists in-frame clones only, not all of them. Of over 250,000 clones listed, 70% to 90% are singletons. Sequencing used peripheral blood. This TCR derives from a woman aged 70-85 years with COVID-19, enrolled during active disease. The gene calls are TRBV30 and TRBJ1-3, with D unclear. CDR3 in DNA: TGTGCCAGAGGGTCTCCGGGAAACACCATATATTTT. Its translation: CARGSPGNTIYF. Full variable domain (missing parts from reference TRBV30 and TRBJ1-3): SQTIHQWPATLVQPVGSPLSLECTVEGTSNPNLYWYRQAAGRGLQLLFYSVGIGQISSEVPQNLSASRPQDRQFILSSKKLLLSDSGFYLCARGSPGNTIYFGEGSWLTVV.